The 16 T cell receptor beta chains below were found in one sample sequenced in a study of identical twins. TCRdb called the 5' RACE reads again in MiXCR, with one record for every CDR3 protein. Among around 670,000 distinct CDR3 sequences listed, 5.5% to 6.5% were seen once. Sequencing was performed on naive T cells sorted from blood. Receptors were obtained from a man younger than 35 in good health.

This clonotype was detected many times. V and J are TRBV11-1 and TRBJ2-7; TRBD1 matches at 9 bases. Trimming at V came to 5 bases and at J to 2 bases, leaving 7 bases not matched to a gene. Germline V gives CDR1 SGHAT, CDR2 FQDESV (reference sequence). The CDR3 is 15 residues long. The CDR3 here is CASSQDRGIPYEQYV. The CDR3 DNA reads TGTGCCAGCAGCCAGGACAGGGGTATTCCCTACGAGCAGTACGTC.

This clonotype was observed a handful of times. This sequence joins TRBV28 and TRBJ1-5; TRBD1 matches at 8 bases. Germline V lookup: CDR1 MDHEN, CDR2 SYDVKM. V was clipped by 6 bases and J by 3 bases; unmatched bases: 7. The CDR3 extends over 15 amino acids. This chain's CDR3 is CASRRPGQVNQPQHF. The CDR3 nucleotides are TGTGCCAGCAGAAGACCGGGACAGGTCAATCAGCCCCAGCATTTT.

This clonotype has only a few counts. The chain is built from TRBV6-5 and TRBJ2-7; 7 bases fit TRBD2. Germline V gene lookup returns CDR1 MNHEY and CDR2 SVGAGI. The CDR3 is made up of 15 amino acids. Trimming removed 2 bases from V and 4 bases from J; junction bases left unmatched: 8. CDR3 in DNA: TGTGCCAGCAGTTACGGGAGGGCCACCACTTACGAGCAGTACTTC. Translated, it gives CASSYGRATTYEQYF.

This clonotype has only a few counts. The V gene is TRBV5-1, the J gene TRBJ2-1; D is tentatively TRBD1 or TRBD2 (7 bases each). Trimming stripped 4 bases from V and 4 bases from J, with 18 bases between. The CDR3 has 16 residues. Germline loops: CDR1 SGHRS, CDR2 YFSETQ. CDR3 amino acids: CASSPQGGRNYNEQFF. CDR3 in DNA: TGCGCCAGCAGCCCCCAGGGGGGGCGGAATTACAATGAGCAGTTCTTC.

In its sample, this clonotype was seen a few times. The rearrangement uses TRBV28 and TRBJ2-7, with 8 bases matching TRBD1. The length of the CDR3 is 15 residues. Germline trimming cut 6 bases from V and 0 bases from J; bases unmatched to any gene: 7. Germline CDR1 and CDR2: MDHEN and SYDVKM. The CDR3 loop is CASSPGGQSSYEQYF. The DNA of the CDR3 is TGTGCCAGCAGCCCAGGGGGCCAAAGCTCCTACGAGCAGTACTTC.

This clonotype came up many times. V and J are TRBV7-2 and TRBJ2-7; the match to TRBD2 covers 11 bases. The ends lost 5 bases at V and 2 bases at J; junction bases unmatched: 5. The CDR3 sequence is 15 residues long. The V gene's germline CDR1 is SGHTA and CDR2 FQGNSA. CDR3 loop: CASSPQGLAAYEQYF. The CDR3, as DNA: TGTGCCAGCAGCCCTCAGGGACTAGCGGCCTACGAGCAGTACTTC.

The genes are TRBV6-1 and TRBJ1-1; the D is unclear. The germline V and J ends were trimmed by 10 bases and 3 bases, with 15 bases remaining between them. Germline-derived CDR1 and CDR2 are MNHNS and SASEGT. The CDR3 covers 13 residues. CDR3 nucleotide sequence: TGTGCCACCTTGTATGGGTCCGACACTGAAGCTTTCTTT. This codes for CATLYGSDTEAFF.

The table lists this clonotype with a few counts. This chain links TRBV20-1 with TRBJ2-1, with D possibly TRBD2 on 7 matching bases. Germline CDR1 is DFQATT and CDR2 is SNEGSKA (reference sequence). The CDR3 consists of 14 residues. V gave up 3 bases and J gave up 9 bases, with 18 bases separating them. CDR3 region: CSASSSGKGGEQFF. The CDR3 nucleotides are TGCAGTGCTAGCTCTAGCGGTAAGGGGGGTGAGCAGTTCTTC.

The genes are TRBV9 and TRBJ2-4, with TRBD2 as a possible D gene (6 bases). Germline V gives CDR1 SGDLS, CDR2 YYNGEE. This CDR3 region has 15 residues. The V end was cut by 0 bases, the J end by 6 bases, with 13 bases between. The CDR3 is CASSVGGGNGNIQYF. CDR3 DNA sequence: TGTGCCAGCAGCGTAGGAGGCGGGAACGGAAACATTCAGTACTTC.

This clonotype showed up just a few times. The V gene is TRBV13, the J gene TRBJ2-3; D is undetermined. Germline loops: CDR1 PRHDT, CDR2 FYEKMQ (reference sequence). This CDR3 is 16 amino acids long. Trimming removed 5 bases from V and 5 bases from J, with 20 bases in between. As DNA, the CDR3 is TGTGCCAGCAGCCAGACGGGCTCCAGGACGGAAGATACGCAGTATTTT. Translated, it gives CASSQTGSRTEDTQYF. The full variable domain, its missing parts supplied by reference TRBV13 and TRBJ2-3, is AAGVIQSPRHLIKEKRETATLKCYPIPRHDTVYWYQQGPGQDPQFLISFYEKMQSDKGSIPDRFSAQQFSDYHSELNMSSLELGDSALYFCASSQTGSRTEDTQYFGPGTRLTVL.

This clonotype occurred a few times. The genes are TRBV5-6 and TRBJ2-5; TRBD1 aligns across 11 bases. This CDR3 contains 14 residues. Germline V lookup: CDR1 SGHDT, CDR2 YYEEEE. The junction had 4 bases not matched to a gene; V was cut back by 4 bases and J by 5 bases. Here the CDR3 reads CASSTGTGGETQYF. Written as DNA, the CDR3 is TGTGCCAGCAGCACCGGGACAGGGGGGGAGACCCAGTACTTC.

This clonotype was counted at least ten times. The chain couples TRBV9 to TRBJ2-1, with 7 bases matching TRBD2. Germline values: CDR1 SGDLS, CDR2 YYNGEE. The ends lost 0 bases at V and 0 bases at J; junction bases unmatched: 3. CDR3 length: 16 amino acids. The CDR3 protein is CASSVDGGSSYNEQFF. The CDR3 DNA follows: TGTGCCAGCAGCGTAGATGGCGGGAGCTCCTACAATGAGCAGTTCTTC.

This sequence joins TRBV5-1 and TRBJ2-7; D not certain. The V end was cut by 0 bases, the J end by 3 bases, with 7 bases between. The germline V gene has CDR1 SGHRS and CDR2 YFSETQ. The CDR3 contains 13 residues. The CDR3 DNA follows: TGCGCCAGCAGCTTGGGGGCCCACTACGAGCAGTACGTC. Its translation is CASSLGAHYEQYV.

This clonotype was seen ten or more times. This rearrangement joins TRBV29-1 to TRBJ2-7, with no clear D. Germline V gene sequence: CDR1 SQVTM, CDR2 ANQGSEA. Trimming pared 3 bases from V and 0 bases from J, leaving 12 bases between. The CDR3 contains 14 residues. The CDR3 protein is CSVDGGRSSYEQYF. DNA of the CDR3: TGCAGCGTTGATGGTGGCCGGAGCTCCTACGAGCAGTACTTC.

Ten or more counts support this clonotype. The genes are TRBV7-7 and TRBJ2-2, with 8 bases lining up with TRBD2. The CDR3 has 17 amino acids. With V trimmed by 4 bases and J by 2 bases, 9 bases remained unmatched. Germline CDR1 SSHAT, CDR2 FNYEAQ (reference sequence). This CDR3 is CASSSLAGPSNTGELFF. The DNA for the CDR3 is TGTGCCAGCAGCTCCTTAGCGGGACCCTCAAACACCGGGGAGCTGTTTTTT.

This clonotype was counted only a few times. The V call is TRBV29-1, the J call TRBJ2-3, with 9 bases lining up with TRBD2. This CDR3 has 14 amino acids. Germline-derived CDR1 and CDR2 are SQVTM and ANQGSEA. Losses at the gene ends were 5 bases for V and 4 bases for J; bases not matched to a gene: 7. DNA for the CDR3: TGCAGCGTTTCTAGCGGGGCCTCTTCAGATACGCAGTATTTT. Protein product: CSVSSGASSDTQYF.